This T cell receptor (beta chain) is from a study of a mutant IDH1 vaccine in newly diagnosed glioma. Looking at the study overall: Most had both radiotherapy and temozolomide beforehand; others had only one. Study findings and constraints: Of all patients, roughly 93% showed vaccine-induced immune responses.

Notes on this clone: Its antigen is not identified.

The time point: baseline, week 1 (first vaccination visit). The treatment denotes: pre-vaccination baseline after standard-of-care therapy. TCRdb's table, derived via immunoSEQ multiplex PCR, lists solely in-frame clones and lacks some. The table lists tens of thousands of clones, 75% to 95% of them singletons. With 6 bases removed from V and 0 bases from J, the gap between germline ends came to 15 bases. This CDR3 comprises 17 residues. Germline CDR1 and CDR2: MNHEY and SMNVEV (reference sequence). V gene TRBV27 combines with J gene TRBJ2-6; a weak D match, TRBD1 (6 bases). This receptor was obtained from a man in his fifties or sixties with glioma. The sequencing used PBMCs, collected from a glioma patient treated with radiotherapy, temozolomide or both. CDR3 nucleotide sequence: TGTGCCAGCAGCTTTGACGTCAGGGGCTCTGGGGCCAACGTCCTGACTTTC. It specifies CASSFDVRGSGANVLTF.